This T cell receptor beta chain was recovered during a study of cytomegalovirus exposure and HLA in healthy donors. Points from the study as a whole: A later analysis reportedly found that, within productive TCRs, an Asian-associated ancestry cluster had fewer N-insertions than the mean observed across the approximately 660 donors.

About this clone itself: Its matching antigen is unknown.

The V gene lost 7 bases and the J gene lost 0 bases, with 10 bases spanning the gap. Germline V CDR1 and CDR2: SNHLY, FYNNEI. The CDR3 covers 13 residues. Primers: 60 Vbeta forward and 13 Jbeta reverse. Original handling: The count from a later analysis was 79 million or so unique TCR beta chains, around 10 million of them shared. Assay used: immunoSEQ multiplex PCR; TCRdb lists only in-frame clones, some missing. That table supplies the V and J calls and clone size; D and trimming were determined from the DNA. This table holds 130,000 to 150,000 clones, around 80% found once. Sequenced input: PBMCs. This clonotype was sampled from a young man in good health and CMV-seronegative. The rearrangement links TRBV2 to TRBJ2-7, with a tentative D call TRBD1 (5 bases). This CDR3 is CASTVQDSYEQYF. The CDR3 bases are TGTGCCAGCACCGTACAGGACTCCTACGAGCAGTACTTC.